The 18 T cell receptor beta chains below come from one sample, sequenced in a study of blood T cells in healthy people across ages. The authors ran a second PCR of about 7 to 11 cycles using a sample-barcoded 5' primer and a J-beta primer mix. MiXCR was run by TCRdb on the 5' RACE reads, yielding one entry per CDR3 protein. The sample contains hundreds of thousands of distinct CDR3 sequences, about 30% of which appear only once. Sequencing was done on a sample of blood. The receptors come from a woman aged 80 or older in good health.

This chain connects TRBV7-2 to TRBJ2-7; D is uncertain. CDR1 and CDR2 from the germline V gene are SGHTA and FQGNSA. The V gene lost 6 bases and the J gene lost 6 bases, with 15 bases spanning the gap. The CDR3 consists of 13 residues. CDR3 in amino acids: CASSGDLPGEQYF. As DNA, the CDR3 is TGTGCCAGCAGTGGGGATCTACCAGGCGAGCAGTACTTC.

In nucleotides, the CDR3 is TGCAGTGCCCCCCGGGACAACTCCTACGAGCAGTACTTC. Encoded protein: CSAPRDNSYEQYF. The chain couples TRBV20-1 to TRBJ2-7, with D possibly TRBD1 on 6 matching bases. Germline lookup yields CDR1 DFQATT and CDR2 SNEGSKA (reference sequence). The CDR3 is 13 residues long. V was cut by 6 bases and J by 0 bases, with 12 bases left in between.

This clonotype came up many times. CDR3 sequence reads: CASSYSRVAGGVGDEQFF. The CDR3 DNA follows: TGTGCCAGCAGTTACTCACGAGTCGCTGGCGGGGTGGGCGATGAGCAGTTCTTC. The V gene is TRBV6-2 or TRBV6-3, the J gene TRBJ2-1; tentative D call: TRBD2 (6 bases). CDR1 is MNHEY, CDR2 SVGEGT, per germline. CDR3 length: 18 residues. The ends were cut back, 0 bases at V and 8 bases at J, with 23 bases in the middle.

This clonotype was counted ten times or more. V gene TRBV5-1 combines with J gene TRBJ2-7; 7 nucleotides agree with TRBD1. With V trimmed by 0 bases and J by 7 bases, 10 bases remained unmatched. There are 15 residues in the CDR3. The V gene's germline CDR1 is SGHRS and CDR2 YFSETQ. The CDR3 protein is CASSLEVRGSWEQYF. The CDR3 nucleotides read TGCGCCAGCAGCTTGGAGGTCAGGGGGTCGTGGGAGCAGTACTTC.

This clonotype was found many times. DNA for the CDR3: TGTGCCAGCAGCATTACAGGGGACACAGATACGCAGTATTTT. It yields the protein CASSITGDTDTQYF. The V and J genes are TRBV11-2 and TRBJ2-3; TRBD1 matches at 7 bases. Germline V gene sequence: CDR1 SGHAT, CDR2 FQNNGV. The V gene end was trimmed by 5 bases and the J gene end by 2 bases; junction bases not matched to a gene: 4. The CDR3 is 14 residues long.

This clonotype was seen only a few times. The chain employs TRBV6-1 and TRBJ2-7; D uncertain. The CDR3 is made up of 16 amino acids. Germline V CDR1 and CDR2: MNHNS, SASEGT. Trimming pared 2 bases from V and 4 bases from J, leaving 18 bases between. CDR3 amino acids: CASSEMFTQATYEQYF. The CDR3 nucleotides are TGTGCCAGCAGTGAAATGTTCACCCAAGCTACGTACGAGCAGTACTTC.

As for this clonotype: This may stem from a read error, because a much larger clone lies one nucleotide away. The chain is built from TRBV18 and TRBJ2-1; D remains ambiguous. Germline V gives CDR1 KGHSH, CDR2 LQKENI. This CDR3 is 16 amino acids long. The CDR3 DNA is TGTGCCAGCTCACCAGCACCGTTGCTCTCCTGCAATGAGCAGTTCTTC. Protein sequence: CASSPAPLLSCNEQFF.

This clonotype was observed many times. Written as DNA, the CDR3 is TGTGCCAGCAGCACTAGATCCCGGGACCGGTTTCGTGGCGAGCAGTACTTC. Protein product: CASSTRSRDRFRGEQYF. The V call is TRBV7-2, the J call TRBJ2-7, with D perhaps being TRBD1 or TRBD2 (5 bases each). CDR3 size: 17 residues. V was pared by 5 bases and J by 6 bases, with 26 bases between. CDR1 and CDR2 (germline): SGHTA, FQGNSA.

Points on this clonotype: A much larger clone sits a single nucleotide away, making a read error possible. The chain is built from TRBV5-1 and TRBJ2-7; D is uncertain. V lost 7 bases, J lost 7 bases, and 9 bases lay in between. The length of the CDR3 is 10 residues. Germline assignment: CDR1 SGHRS and CDR2 YFSETQ. Written as DNA, the CDR3 is TGCGCCAGCGGAAATAATGAGCAGTACTTC. This sequence encodes CASGNNEQYF. Full variable domain (outside the CDR3, taken from reference TRBV5-1 and TRBJ2-7): KAGVTQTPRYLIKTRGQQVTLSCSPISGHRSVSWYQQTPGQGLQFLFEYFSETQRNKGNFPGRFSGRQFSNSRSEMNVSTLELGDSALYLCASGNNEQYFGPGTRLTVT.

This clonotype was detected many times. V usage is TRBV20-1 and J usage is TRBJ2-3; 8 positions match TRBD2. The V and J ends lost 5 bases and 4 bases, in that order; junction bases with no gene match: 8. Germline-derived CDR1 and CDR2 are DFQATT and SNEGSKA (reference sequence). This CDR3 region has 14 residues. The CDR3 DNA sequence: TGCAGTGCTCCCGGGGGGGGTACCGCAGATACGCAGTATTTT. It encodes CSAPGGGTADTQYF.

For this clonotype: The conserved closing phenylalanine or tryptophan is absent in this CDR3, likely reflecting a read error. The chain joins TRBV5-8 to TRBJ1-2; D is uncertain. Germline CDR1 and CDR2: SGHTS and YDEGEE. Deletions cut 3 bases from V and 4 bases from J, with 7 bases between. This CDR3 contains 12 residues. CDR3 in DNA: TGTGCCAGCAGCTGGGGAAGCTATGGCTACACCGTC. Translation: CASSWGSYGYTV.

This clonotype was counted at least ten times. A much more abundant neighbour one base away suggests this may be a read error. The chain recombines TRBV6-2 or TRBV6-3 with TRBJ2-1; D remains unclear. The V gene lost 4 bases and the J gene lost 6 bases, with 7 bases spanning the gap. Germline loops: CDR1 MNHEY, CDR2 SVGEGT. The CDR3 sequence is 12 residues long. CDR3 in amino acids: CASSLQRNEQFF. The CDR3 region has the DNA TGTGCCAGCAGTTTACAGCGCAATGAGCAGTTCTTC.

On this clonotype itself: A clone one base away is much larger, so this may be a read error. The chain employs TRBV12-3 or TRBV12-4 and TRBJ2-5; 7 positions agree with TRBD2. The CDR3 contains 16 residues. The CDR3, as DNA: TGTGCCAGCAGTTTCGGCGGGGGAATACTCCAAGAGGCCCAGTACTTC. As protein: CASSFGGGILQEAQYF.

Many counts were recorded for this clonotype. The chain is built from TRBV7-8 and TRBJ2-7; 12 bases align to TRBD2. CDR1 and CDR2 from the germline V gene are SGHVS and FQNEAQ. V lost 3 bases and J lost 5; bases outside the gene matches: 5. The length of the CDR3 is 15 residues. The CDR3 DNA sequence: TGTGCCAGCAGCTTCACTAGCGGGGGGTACAACGAGCAGTACTTC. It translates to CASSFTSGGYNEQYF.

Turning to this clonotype: The junction shows a germline mismatch at one end, possibly a read error. V gene TRBV12-3 or TRBV12-4 combines with J gene TRBJ2-3, with 8 bases matching TRBD2. The CDR3 loop spans 15 amino acids. Written as DNA, the CDR3 is TGTGCCAGCAGTTACGGCAGCGGGGGAGCAGATGCGCAGTATTTT. Protein: CASSYGSGGADAQYF.

On this clonotype itself: This clone may be a read error of a much larger clone one base away. The chain employs TRBV5-1 and TRBJ2-6; weak D call: TRBD1 (5 bases). CDR3 length equals 14 residues. Looked up from germline, CDR1 is SGHRS and CDR2 is YFSETQ. The CDR3 DNA reads as TGCGCCAGCAGCTCGTCTCCTGGGGCCGACGTCCTGACTTTC. This translates into CASSSSPGADVLTF.

This clonotype was observed a handful of times. A read error may be the cause here, since a much bigger clone is one base away. CDR3 nucleotides: TGTGCCAGCACCCCCTGGGCTAGCGGGACCTCCTACAATGAGCAGTACTTC. Encoded protein: CASTPWASGTSYNEQYF. The chain couples TRBV7-2 to TRBJ2-1, with TRBD2 matching over 9 bases. The J call could be wrong; TRBJ2-7 is a better fit for the DNA end. Germline-derived CDR1 and CDR2 are SGHTA and FQGNSA. The CDR3 has 17 amino acids.

CDR3: CASSVATGTGAGELFF. CDR3 DNA sequence: TGTGCCAGCAGCGTAGCTACGGGGACGGGGGCCGGGGAGCTGTTTTTT. The chain links TRBV9 to TRBJ2-2, with D perhaps TRBD2 (6 bases). The V and J ends lost 0 bases and 6 bases respectively, with 15 bases between them. The germline CDR1 and CDR2 sequences are SGDLS and YYNGEE. The CDR3 runs to 16 residues.